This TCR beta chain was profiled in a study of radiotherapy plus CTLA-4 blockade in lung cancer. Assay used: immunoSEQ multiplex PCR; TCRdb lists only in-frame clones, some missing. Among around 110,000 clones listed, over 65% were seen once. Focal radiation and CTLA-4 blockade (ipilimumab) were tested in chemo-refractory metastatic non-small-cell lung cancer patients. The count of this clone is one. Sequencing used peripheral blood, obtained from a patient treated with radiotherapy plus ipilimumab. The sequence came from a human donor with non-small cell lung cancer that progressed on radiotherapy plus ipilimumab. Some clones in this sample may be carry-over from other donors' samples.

CDR3 DNA: TGTGCCAGCAGCTTGGGGAGGCAGGATACCTACAATGAGCAGTTCTTC. This codes for CASSLGRQDTYNEQFF. The chain links TRBV5-4 to TRBJ2-1, with D perhaps TRBD2 (5 bases). CDR3 size: 16 residues. Germline CDR1 SGHNT, CDR2 YYREEE (reference sequence). Trimming took 0 bases from V and 2 from J, leaving 12 bases between them.